This T cell receptor beta chain was found in a study of vaccination effects on CD4 cells after COVID-19. Turning to the study itself: It was two doses of either the BNT162b2 or mRNA-1273 vaccine that participants received. General study points: The study dataset contains few convalescent patients and includes no early post-infection timepoints. Clonal contraction was marked in infection- and vaccine-induced clones late after vaccination.

The CDR3 runs to 12 residues. Deletions cut 4 bases from V and 5 bases from J, with 8 bases between. Germline values: CDR1 MGHDK, CDR2 SYGVNS. Using immunoSEQ multiplex PCR, the repertoire was profiled, and TCRdb retains in-frame clones only, with some absent. In the table there are fewer than 30,000 clones, 72% of which are singletons. Viral peptide pools were used in the ViraFEST assay to expand antigen-specific CD4+ T cells, and sequencing came afterward. After more than 9 days in culture, the CD4+ T cells were isolated. Having tested negative for nucleocapsid antibodies, the vaccine recipients showed no prior SARS-CoV-2 infection. Half-medium exchanges with IL-2 medium took place on days 3 and 7. This clone has only a few counts. Its antigen is unidentified.

Sequencing was performed on CD4+ T cells from PBMCs cultured with SARS-CoV-2 spike peptides, taken before COVID-19 vaccination. The receptor was derived from a human donor who received a COVID-19 vaccine. The chain employs TRBV25-1 and TRBJ1-2, with D perhaps TRBD1 (6 bases). The CDR3: CASSGGLYGYTF. CDR3 DNA: TGTGCCAGCAGTGGGGGGCTTTATGGCTACACCTTC.